This is a list of T cell receptor beta chains from one sample in a study of blood T cell repertoires in COVID-19. Sequencing was performed with immunoSEQ multiplex PCR; in TCRdb, only in-frame clones are kept and a portion is missing. The sample has roughly 120,000 clones; roughly 85% are singletons. The material sequenced was peripheral blood. The receptors shown here come from a woman in her sixties or seventies with COVID-19, enrolled during active disease. Both conserved end residues are part of each CDR3. Each record gives: J gene, D gene, V gene, clone size, CDR3 DNA, CDR3 protein. The D gene is left open where the match is weak. The size field is filled for only some rows; it gives once, few, many or a size class.

TRBJ1-4	NA	TRBV9	NA	TGTGCCAGCAGCGTATCGGGGGGCGGGAACGAAAAACTGTTTTTT	CASSVSGGGNEKLFF
TRBJ1-2	TRBD1	TRBV25-1	NA	TGTGCCAGCAGTGAGGGACAGATGGGGGGCTACACCTTC	CASSEGQMGGYTF
TRBJ2-7	NA	TRBV9	NA	TGTGCCAGCAGCGTAGGGGCATCGCAGTACGAGCAGTACTTC	CASSVGASQYEQYF
TRBJ2-5	NA	TRBV6-1	NA	TGTGCCAGCAGTTCACCGGGAAAAGAGACCCAGTACTTC	CASSSPGKETQYF
TRBJ2-1	TRBD2	TRBV25-1	NA	TGTGCCAGCAGTGCGCTAGCGGGGGTTGGGAATGAGCAGTTCTTC	CASSALAGVGNEQFF
TRBJ1-1	TRBD1	TRBV5-1	NA	TGCGCCAGCAGCTTAGGACAGGGATCAGAGGGGAACACTGAAGCTTTCTTT	CASSLGQGSEGNTEAFF
TRBJ1-2	NA	TRBV30	NA	TGTGCCTGGATAGGGGGAGTCCACTATGGCTACACCTTC	CAWIGGVHYGYTF
TRBJ1-5	TRBD1	TRBV2	NA	TGTGCCAGCAGTTTTCCGACAGGGCGCGGTGGCAATCAGCCCCAGCATTTT	CASSFPTGRGGNQPQHF
TRBJ2-7	NA	TRBV7-9	NA	TGTGCCAGCAGCCCCCGACAGTCCTACGAGCAGTACTTC	CASSPRQSYEQYF
TRBJ2-2	TRBD2	TRBV24-1	NA	TGTGCCACCAGTGCTGGTAGCGGGTACACCGGGGAGCTGTTTTTT	CATSAGSGYTGELFF
TRBJ2-7	TRBD2	TRBV9	NA	TGTGCCAGCAGCGCACTAGCGGGGGGGGTCTACGAGCAGTACTTC	CASSALAGGVYEQYF
TRBJ1-6	NA	TRBV7-9	NA	TGTGCCAGCAGCCAAACAGGGTTAATCTCACCCCTCCACTTT	CASSQTGLISPLHF
TRBJ1-5	NA	TRBV6-2/TRBV6-3	NA	TGTGCCAGCAGCCTGTCTAACAGGCTTTTGGATCAGCCCCAGCATTTT	CASSLSNRLLDQPQHF
TRBJ2-3	NA	TRBV5-1	NA	TGCGCCAGCAGCTCGAGGAGGGGTACAGATACGCAGTATTTT	CASSSRRGTDTQYF
TRBJ2-2	NA	TRBV11-3	NA	TGTGCCAGCAGCCGGGACACCGGGGAGCTGTTTTTT	CASSRDTGELFF
TRBJ1-1	NA	TRBV5-1	NA	TGCGCCAGCAGCCCGGTAAGGGGTTCGATGAACACTGAAGCTTTCTTT	CASSPVRGSMNTEAFF
TRBJ1-1	NA	TRBV4-1	NA	TGCGCCAGCAGCCAAGATAGCCCTGAAGTGAACACTGAAGCTTTCTTT	CASSQDSPEVNTEAFF
TRBJ1-5	TRBD1	TRBV7-9	NA	TGTGCCAGCAGCTTTACAGGGGGCAATCAGCCCCAGCATTTT	CASSFTGGNQPQHF
TRBJ2-4	TRBD2	TRBV4-3	once	TGCGCCAGCAGCCATACCGGGACTAGCGGAAACATTCAGTACTTC	CASSHTGTSGNIQYF
TRBJ2-5	TRBD2	TRBV29-1	NA	TGCAGCGCAGTCGGGACTAGCGGTCTTAGGACCCAGTACTTC	CSAVGTSGLRTQYF
TRBJ2-3	TRBD2	TRBV6-2/TRBV6-3	NA	TGTGCCAGCAGCCGGACTAGCGGGGGGCCGCTCACAGATACGCAGTATTTT	CASSRTSGGPLTDTQYF
TRBJ2-7	TRBD1	TRBV5-1	NA	TGCGCCAGCAGTACTGCCGGGACAGGGTCGTACGAGCAGTACTTC	CASSTAGTGSYEQYF
TRBJ1-5	NA	TRBV12-5	NA	TGTGCTAGTGGTTTGACTTCTCTCCCCACTTGGGCAGTAAGCAATCAGCCCCAGCATTTT	CASGLTSLPTWAVSNQPQHF
TRBJ1-5	NA	TRBV18	NA	TGTGCCAGCTCACCACCGCAGGGGCCCCCTAATCAGCCCCAGCATTTT	CASSPPQGPPNQPQHF
TRBJ2-7	NA	TRBV30	NA	TGTGCCTCTAAACCTCTAGCGAACTCCTACGAGCAGTACTTC	CASKPLANSYEQYF
TRBJ1-2	TRBD1	TRBV5-1	NA	TGCGCCAGCAGTATGGACAGGGGGCGTTATGGCTACACCTTC	CASSMDRGRYGYTF
TRBJ2-3	NA	TRBV7-8	NA	TGTGCCAGCCTGGGGACTAGCACAGATACGCAGTATTTT	CASLGTSTDTQYF
TRBJ2-3	TRBD2	TRBV5-4	NA	TGTGCCAGCAGCTTCGGGTCGCGGGGGGAAGATACGCAGTATTTT	CASSFGSRGEDTQYF
TRBJ2-7	NA	TRBV20-1	NA	TGCAGTGCAGCAACAGGATACGAGCAGTACTTC	CSAATGYEQYF
TRBJ1-3	NA	TRBV30	few	TGTGCCTGGAGCCACGGCGGGTCGGCTGGAAACACCATATATTTT	CAWSHGGSAGNTIYF
TRBJ1-5	TRBD1	TRBV19	few	TGTGCCAGTAGTATGGAGTGGGGACAGAGCGACAATCAGCCCCAGCATTTT	CASSMEWGQSDNQPQHF
TRBJ1-3	NA	TRBV7-2	NA	TGTGCCAGCAGCTTAGCCTCCCCGGACAATGGAAACACCATATATTTT	CASSLASPDNGNTIYF
TRBJ2-1	TRBD1	TRBV19	NA	TGTGCCAGTAGTGCCCCGGGACAGGTAAACAATGAGCAGTTCTTC	CASSAPGQVNNEQFF
TRBJ1-3	TRBD1	TRBV7-8	NA	TGTGCCAGCAGCTTAGAGACAGGGCAATCTGGAAACACCATATATTTT	CASSLETGQSGNTIYF
TRBJ2-1	TRBD2	TRBV7-9	NA	TGTGCCAGCAGCCTGCCCGGGACTAGCGGGCGCAATGAGCAGTTCTTC	CASSLPGTSGRNEQFF
TRBJ1-4	NA	TRBV5-1	NA	TGCGCCAGCAGCTTGGGGCTGGACAGCGGCCAAGAAAAACTGTTTTTT	CASSLGLDSGQEKLFF
TRBJ1-6	NA	TRBV18	NA	TGTGCCAGCTCACTCGCGACAGCCACAAACTATAATTCACCCCTCCACTTT	CASSLATATNYNSPLHF
TRBJ2-1	NA	TRBV7-9	NA	TGTGCCAGCAGCTTAGGACAGGTTTTTTACAATGAGCAGTTCTTC	CASSLGQVFYNEQFF
TRBJ2-7	TRBD1	TRBV7-8	NA	TGTGCCAGCAGCTTAGGAGGACAGGGGTACGAGCAGTACTTC	CASSLGGQGYEQYF
TRBJ1-1	TRBD1	TRBV3-1/TRBV3-2	few	TGTGCCAGCAGTCGGGACAGGAGTAACACTGAAGCTTTCTTT	CASSRDRSNTEAFF
TRBJ2-7	NA	TRBV12-2	NA	TGTGCAAGTCGCCCGCGAGCGGGGGGGCCGTACGAGCAGTACTTC	CASRPRAGGPYEQYF
TRBJ1-2	TRBD1	TRBV6-2/TRBV6-3	NA	TGTGCCAGCAGTCCCCGACAGGGGGGACTACATGGCTACACCTTC	CASSPRQGGLHGYTF
TRBJ1-1	TRBD1	TRBV19	NA	TGTGCCAGTGGATCAGGACAGGGCTTCGGAGCTTTCTTT	CASGSGQGFGAFF
TRBJ1-5	TRBD1	TRBV7-9	many	TGTGCCAGCAGCCCTGACAGGGTGGGAAGCAATCAGCCCCAGCATTTT	CASSPDRVGSNQPQHF
TRBJ2-3	NA	TRBV5-1	few	TGCGCCAGCAGCTTGGCGGACACGACTAGCACAGATACGCAGTATTTT	CASSLADTTSTDTQYF
TRBJ1-2	NA	TRBV7-8	once	TGTGCCAGCAGCTTAGCCAGGGAGGTGGGAGGCTACACCTTC	CASSLAREVGGYTF
TRBJ2-3	NA	TRBV29-1	once	TGCAGCGTTGACCATCGGGCAGATACGCAGTATTTT	CSVDHRADTQYF
TRBJ1-4	NA	TRBV3-1/TRBV3-2	NA	TGTGCCAGCAGCCTTGTGGGAGGGAGCGAAAAACTGTTTTTT	CASSLVGGSEKLFF
TRBJ2-1	TRBD1	TRBV2	NA	TGTGCCAGCAGGGGACAGGGGAGCTTTCTTAGCAATGAGCAGTTCTTC	CASRGQGSFLSNEQFF
TRBJ2-1	TRBD2	TRBV19	NA	TGTGCCAGTCTTAGCGGGGGTTCAGGAGAGCAGTTCTTC	CASLSGGSGEQFF
TRBJ1-5	NA	TRBV11-3	NA	TGTGCCAGCAGCCTTCCCCGGGGCAGGGGAAATCGATGGGGCAATCAGCCCCAGCATTTT	CASSLPRGRGNRWGNQPQHF
TRBJ1-2	NA	TRBV7-9	once	TGTGCCAGCAGCTTAGTTACGCCACCCTCGGATGGCTACACCTTC	CASSLVTPPSDGYTF
TRBJ2-3	NA	TRBV3-1/TRBV3-2	NA	TGTGCCAGCAGCCAATGGGCGGGGGCAGGGAGGCATGATACGCAGTATTTT	CASSQWAGAGRHDTQYF
TRBJ2-7	TRBD1	TRBV4-1	once	TGCGCCAGCAGCCACAGGGGGCTGGCCTACGAGCAGTACTTC	CASSHRGLAYEQYF
TRBJ2-5	NA	TRBV4-2	NA	TGTGCCAGCAGCCAAGAAGGGCCCGACAGCCTCCAAGAGACCCAGTACTTC	CASSQEGPDSLQETQYF
TRBJ1-4	NA	TRBV5-1	few	TGCGCCAGCAGCTTGCTCGGGACTGAACCTAATGAAAAACTGTTTTTT	CASSLLGTEPNEKLFF
TRBJ1-2	TRBD1	TRBV19	NA	TGTGCCAGTAGCACTCTTCCGGGACAGGTACGCGGGTATGGCTACACCTTC	CASSTLPGQVRGYGYTF
TRBJ2-7	TRBD1	TRBV2	NA	TGTGCCAGCAGAGGGACAGGGACCTTTTTTTCTACCTACGAGCAGTACTTC	CASRGTGTFFSTYEQYF